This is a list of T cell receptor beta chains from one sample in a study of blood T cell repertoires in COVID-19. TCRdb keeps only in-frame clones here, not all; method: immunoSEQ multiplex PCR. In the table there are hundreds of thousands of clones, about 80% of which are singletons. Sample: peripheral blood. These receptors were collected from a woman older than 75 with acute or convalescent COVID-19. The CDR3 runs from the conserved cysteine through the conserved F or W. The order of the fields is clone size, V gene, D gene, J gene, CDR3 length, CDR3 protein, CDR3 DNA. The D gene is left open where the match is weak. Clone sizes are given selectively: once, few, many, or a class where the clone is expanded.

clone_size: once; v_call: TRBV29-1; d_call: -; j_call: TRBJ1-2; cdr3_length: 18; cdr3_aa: CSVDLGGSGGGRLDGYTF; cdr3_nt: TGCAGCGTTGACCTAGGCGGGTCCGGTGGGGGCAGGCTGGACGGCTACACCTTC
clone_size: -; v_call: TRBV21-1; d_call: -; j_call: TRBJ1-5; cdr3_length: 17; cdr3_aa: CASSKVCSGSSNQPQHF; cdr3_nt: TGTGCCAGCAGCAAAGTCTGTTCGGGATCTAGCAATCAGCCCCAGCATTTT
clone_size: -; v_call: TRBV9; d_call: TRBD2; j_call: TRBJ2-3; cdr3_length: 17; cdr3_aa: CASSPRTSGPSTDTQYF; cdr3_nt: TGTGCCAGCAGCCCCCGGACTAGCGGGCCTTCCACAGATACGCAGTATTTT
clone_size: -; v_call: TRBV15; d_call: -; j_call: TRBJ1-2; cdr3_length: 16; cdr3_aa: CATSRSTSWDIYGYTF; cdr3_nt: TGTGCCACCAGCAGATCGACCTCCTGGGACATCTATGGCTACACCTTC
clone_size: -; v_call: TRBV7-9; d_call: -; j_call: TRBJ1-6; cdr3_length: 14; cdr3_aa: CASSNRVPNSPLHF; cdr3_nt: TGTGCCAGCAGCAACAGGGTTCCTAATTCACCCCTCCACTTT
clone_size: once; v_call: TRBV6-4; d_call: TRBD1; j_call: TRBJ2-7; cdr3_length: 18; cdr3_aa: CASSDLYWVGTDFYEQYF; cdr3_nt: TGTGCCAGCAGTGACTTATATTGGGTCGGGACAGACTTCTACGAGCAGTACTTC
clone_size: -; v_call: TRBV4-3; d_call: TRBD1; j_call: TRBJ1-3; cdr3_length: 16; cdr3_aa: CASSPHGQGAGNTIYF; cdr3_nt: TGCGCCAGCAGCCCCCACGGGCAGGGGGCTGGAAACACCATATATTTT
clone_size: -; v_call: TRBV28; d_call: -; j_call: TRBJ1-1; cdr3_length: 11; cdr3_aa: CASSTPGLAFF; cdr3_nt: TGTGCCAGCAGCACCCCAGGGTTAGCTTTCTTT
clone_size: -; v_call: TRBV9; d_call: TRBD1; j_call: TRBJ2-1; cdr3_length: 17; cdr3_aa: CASSPRTGDGPYNEQFF; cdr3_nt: TGTGCCAGCAGCCCGCGGACAGGGGATGGACCCTACAATGAGCAGTTCTTC
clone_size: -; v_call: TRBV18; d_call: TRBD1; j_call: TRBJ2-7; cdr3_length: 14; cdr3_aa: CASSPRTGSYEQYF; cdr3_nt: TGTGCCAGCTCACCACGGACAGGGTCCTACGAGCAGTACTTC
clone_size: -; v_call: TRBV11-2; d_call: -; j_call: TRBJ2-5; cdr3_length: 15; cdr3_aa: CASSLDLGGQETQYF; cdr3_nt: TGTGCCAGCAGCTTAGATCTGGGGGGCCAAGAGACCCAGTACTTC
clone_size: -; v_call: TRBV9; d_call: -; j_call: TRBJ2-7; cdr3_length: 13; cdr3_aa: CASSVALEYEQYF; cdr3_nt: TGTGCCAGCAGCGTAGCTCTAGAGTACGAGCAGTACTTC
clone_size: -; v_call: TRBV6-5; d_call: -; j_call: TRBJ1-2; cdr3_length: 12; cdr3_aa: CASRRENYGYTF; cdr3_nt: TGTGCCAGCAGACGCGAAAACTATGGCTACACCTTC
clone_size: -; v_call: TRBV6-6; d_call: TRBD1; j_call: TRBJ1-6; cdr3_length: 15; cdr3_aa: CASSTDGTGYSPLHF; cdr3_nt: TGTGCCAGCAGCACCGACGGGACAGGATATTCACCCCTCCACTTT
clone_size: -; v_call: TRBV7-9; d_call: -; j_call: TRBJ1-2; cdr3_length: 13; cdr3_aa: CASSYRRESGYTF; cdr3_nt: TGTGCCAGCAGTTACCGACGGGAGTCCGGCTACACCTTC
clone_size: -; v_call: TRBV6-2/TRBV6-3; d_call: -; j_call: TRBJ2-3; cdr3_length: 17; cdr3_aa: CASSPDAGKYGTDTQYF; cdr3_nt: TGTGCCAGCAGTCCCGACGCGGGAAAGTACGGCACAGATACGCAGTATTTT
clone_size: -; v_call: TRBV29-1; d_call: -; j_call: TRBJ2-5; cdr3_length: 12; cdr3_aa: CSVRTEAVAQYF; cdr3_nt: TGCAGCGTTCGGACGGAAGCGGTGGCCCAGTACTTC
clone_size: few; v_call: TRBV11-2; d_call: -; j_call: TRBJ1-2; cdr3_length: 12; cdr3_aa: CASSTGTYGYTF; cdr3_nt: TGTGCCAGCAGTACAGGGACCTATGGCTACACCTTC
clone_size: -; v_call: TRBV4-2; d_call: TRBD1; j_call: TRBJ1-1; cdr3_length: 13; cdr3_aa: CASSQTGQTEAFF; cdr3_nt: TGTGCCAGCAGCCAGACAGGGCAGACTGAAGCTTTCTTT
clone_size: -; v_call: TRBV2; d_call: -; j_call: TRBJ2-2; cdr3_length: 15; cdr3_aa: CASSEMEGPAGELFF; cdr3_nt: TGTGCCAGCAGTGAAATGGAGGGGCCGGCCGGGGAGCTGTTTTTT
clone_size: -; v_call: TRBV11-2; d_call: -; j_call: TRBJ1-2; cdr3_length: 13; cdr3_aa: CASSLGIQGGYTF; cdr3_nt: TGTGCCAGCAGCTTAGGGATCCAGGGGGGCTACACCTTC
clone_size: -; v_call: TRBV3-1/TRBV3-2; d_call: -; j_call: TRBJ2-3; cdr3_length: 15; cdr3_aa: CASSQARAKADTQYF; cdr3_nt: TGTGCCAGCAGCCAAGCGAGGGCTAAGGCAGATACGCAGTATTTT
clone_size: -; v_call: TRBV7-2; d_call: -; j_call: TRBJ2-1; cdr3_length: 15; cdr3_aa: CASSLSAGTYNEQFF; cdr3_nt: TGTGCCAGCAGCTTATCGGCAGGGACTTACAATGAGCAGTTCTTC
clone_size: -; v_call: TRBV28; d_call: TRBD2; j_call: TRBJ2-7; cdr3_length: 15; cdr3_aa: CASSISGSDSYEQYF; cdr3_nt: TGTGCCAGCAGCATCAGCGGGAGTGATTCCTACGAGCAGTACTTC
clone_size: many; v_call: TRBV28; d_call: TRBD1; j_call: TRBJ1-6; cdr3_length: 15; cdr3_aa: CASISQRDRNSPLHF; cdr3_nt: TGTGCCAGCATCTCTCAAAGGGACAGAAATTCACCCCTCCACTTT
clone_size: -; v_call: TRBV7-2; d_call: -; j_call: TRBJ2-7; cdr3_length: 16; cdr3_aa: CASSLSFSGSSYEQYF; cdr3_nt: TGTGCCAGCAGCTTATCTTTTTCGGGAAGCTCCTACGAGCAGTACTTC
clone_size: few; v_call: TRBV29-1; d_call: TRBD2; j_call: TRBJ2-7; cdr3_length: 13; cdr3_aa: CSVGGLAGFQQYF; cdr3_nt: TGCAGCGTTGGAGGCCTAGCGGGGTTCCAGCAGTACTTC
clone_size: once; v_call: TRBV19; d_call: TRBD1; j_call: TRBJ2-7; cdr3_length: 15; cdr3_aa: CASSPQGQGPYEQYF; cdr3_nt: TGTGCCAGTAGCCCTCAGGGACAGGGCCCCTACGAGCAGTACTTC
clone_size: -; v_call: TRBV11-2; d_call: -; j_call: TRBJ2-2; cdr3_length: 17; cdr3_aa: CASSAGQRLSNTGELFF; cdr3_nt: TGTGCCAGCAGTGCGGGACAGCGCCTGAGTAACACCGGGGAGCTGTTTTTT
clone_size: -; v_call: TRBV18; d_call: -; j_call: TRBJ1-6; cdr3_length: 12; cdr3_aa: CASSPENSPLHF; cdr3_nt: TGTGCCAGCTCCCCCGAGAATTCACCCCTCCACTTT
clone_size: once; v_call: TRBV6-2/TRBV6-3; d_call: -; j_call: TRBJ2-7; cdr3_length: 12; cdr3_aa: CASSYAGYEQYF; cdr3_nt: TGTGCCAGCAGTTACGCGGGTTACGAGCAGTACTTC
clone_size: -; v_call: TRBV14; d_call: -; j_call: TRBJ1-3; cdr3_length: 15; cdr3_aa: CASSQDGGSGNTIYF; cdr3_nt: TGTGCCAGCAGCCAAGATGGAGGGTCTGGAAACACCATATATTTT
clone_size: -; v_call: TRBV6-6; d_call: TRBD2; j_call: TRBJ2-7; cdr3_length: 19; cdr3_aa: CASSPLPGLAGDPPREQYF; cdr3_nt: TGTGCCAGCAGTCCCCTCCCAGGACTAGCGGGAGACCCTCCCCGGGAGCAGTACTTC
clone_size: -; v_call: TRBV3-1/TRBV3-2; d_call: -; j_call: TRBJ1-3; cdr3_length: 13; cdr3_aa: CASRQGRVNTIYF; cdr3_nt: TGTGCCAGCAGACAGGGAAGGGTGAACACCATATATTTT
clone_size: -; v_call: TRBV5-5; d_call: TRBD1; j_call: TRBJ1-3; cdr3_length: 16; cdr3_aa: CASSLSTGASGNTIYF; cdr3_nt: TGTGCCAGCAGCCTATCGACAGGGGCCTCTGGAAACACCATATATTTT
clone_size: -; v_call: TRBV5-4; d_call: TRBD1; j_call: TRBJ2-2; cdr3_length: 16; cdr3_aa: CASSSPGRGHGGELFF; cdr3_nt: TGTGCCAGCAGCTCCCCTGGCAGGGGGCATGGCGGGGAGCTGTTTTTT
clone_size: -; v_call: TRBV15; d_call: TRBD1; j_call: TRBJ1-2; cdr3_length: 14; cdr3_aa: CATSSGGTGYGYTF; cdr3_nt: TGTGCCACCAGCAGTGGGGGGACAGGGTATGGCTACACCTTC
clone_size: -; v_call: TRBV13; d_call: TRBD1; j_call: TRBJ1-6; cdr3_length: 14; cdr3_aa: CASSFQGANSPLHF; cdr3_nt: TGTGCCAGCAGCTTCCAGGGGGCGAATTCACCCCTCCACTTT
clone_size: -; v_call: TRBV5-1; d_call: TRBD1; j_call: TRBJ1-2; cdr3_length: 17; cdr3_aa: CASSLSPPGTGGHGYTF; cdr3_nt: TGCGCCAGCAGCTTATCTCCCCCCGGGACAGGGGGCCATGGCTACACCTTC
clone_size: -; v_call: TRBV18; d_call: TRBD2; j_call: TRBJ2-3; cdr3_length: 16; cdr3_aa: CASSPQVSGSTDTQYF; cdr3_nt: TGTGCCAGCTCACCACAGGTTAGCGGGAGTACAGATACGCAGTATTTT
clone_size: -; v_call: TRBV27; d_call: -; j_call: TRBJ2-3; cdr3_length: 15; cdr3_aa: CASSSDLTGADTQYF; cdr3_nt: TGTGCCAGCAGTTCTGATCTAACGGGAGCGGATACGCAGTATTTT
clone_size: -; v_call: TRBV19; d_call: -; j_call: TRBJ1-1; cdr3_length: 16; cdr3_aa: CASSAMGAWGDTEAFF; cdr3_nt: TGTGCCAGTAGTGCCATGGGCGCCTGGGGGGACACTGAAGCTTTCTTT
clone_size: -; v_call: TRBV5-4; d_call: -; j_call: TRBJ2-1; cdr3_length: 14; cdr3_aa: CAYSSVSSYNEQFF; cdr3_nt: TGTGCCTACAGTTCGGTGAGCTCCTACAATGAGCAGTTCTTC
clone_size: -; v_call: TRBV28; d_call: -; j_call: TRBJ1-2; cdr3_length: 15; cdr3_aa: CASRMDRIGPGGYTF; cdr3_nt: TGTGCCAGCAGAATGGACAGAATAGGTCCTGGAGGCTACACCTTC
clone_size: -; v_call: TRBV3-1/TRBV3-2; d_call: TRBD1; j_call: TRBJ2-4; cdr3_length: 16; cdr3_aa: CASSPGTGQGKNIQYF; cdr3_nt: TGTGCCAGCAGCCCAGGGACAGGACAAGGCAAAAACATTCAGTACTTC
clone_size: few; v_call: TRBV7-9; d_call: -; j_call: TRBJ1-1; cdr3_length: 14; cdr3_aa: CASSQDIGFTEAFF; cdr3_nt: TGTGCCAGCAGCCAAGACATTGGTTTCACTGAAGCTTTCTTT
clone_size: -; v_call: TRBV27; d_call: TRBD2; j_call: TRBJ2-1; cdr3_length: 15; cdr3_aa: CASSRSGSSYNEQFF; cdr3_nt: TGTGCCAGCAGCCGTAGCGGGAGTTCCTACAATGAGCAGTTCTTC
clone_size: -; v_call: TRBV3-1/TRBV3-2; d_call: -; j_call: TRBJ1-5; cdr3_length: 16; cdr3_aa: CASSQSGWASNQPQHF; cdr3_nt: TGTGCCAGCAGCCAATCGGGGTGGGCAAGCAATCAGCCCCAGCATTTT
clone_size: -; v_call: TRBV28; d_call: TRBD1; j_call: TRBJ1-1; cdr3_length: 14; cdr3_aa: CASSRTGGNTEAFF; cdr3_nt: TGTGCCAGCAGTCGGACAGGGGGGAACACTGAAGCTTTCTTT
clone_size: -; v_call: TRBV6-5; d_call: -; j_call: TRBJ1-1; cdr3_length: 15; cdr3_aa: CASSLRQGRNTEAFF; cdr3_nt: TGTGCCAGCAGTTTGCGCCAGGGGCGGAACACTGAAGCTTTCTTT
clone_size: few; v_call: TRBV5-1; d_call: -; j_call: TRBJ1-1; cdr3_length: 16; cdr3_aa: CASSLTGPAMNTEAFF; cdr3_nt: TGCGCCAGCAGCTTGACAGGGCCAGCTATGAACACTGAAGCTTTCTTT
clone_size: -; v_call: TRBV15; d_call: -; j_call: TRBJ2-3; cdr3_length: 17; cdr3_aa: CATSGYKATPFSDTQYF; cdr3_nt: TGTGCCACCAGCGGCTACAAGGCGACTCCCTTTTCAGATACGCAGTATTTT
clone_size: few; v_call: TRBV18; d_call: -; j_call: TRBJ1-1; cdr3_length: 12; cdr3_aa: CASSPSDREAFF; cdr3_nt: TGTGCCAGCTCACCCTCGGACAGAGAAGCTTTCTTT
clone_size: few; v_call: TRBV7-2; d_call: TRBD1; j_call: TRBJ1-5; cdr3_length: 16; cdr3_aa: CASSLGSGQANQPQHF; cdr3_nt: TGTGCCAGCAGCTTAGGATCGGGACAGGCCAATCAGCCCCAGCATTTT
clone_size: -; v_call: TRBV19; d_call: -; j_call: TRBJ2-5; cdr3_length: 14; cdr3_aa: CASSRNGQQETQYF; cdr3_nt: TGTGCCAGTTCGAGAAACGGACAGCAAGAGACCCAGTACTTC